Ten or more counts support the clone carrying this T cell receptor (beta chain). Its antigen is as yet unknown. There were TCR beta CDR3 regions amplified from RNA transcripts. The HTBI primer set served for first-round RT-PCR of the TCR CDR3. TCRdb independently ran MiXCR on the multiplex PCR reads; one entry per CDR3 protein. The sample consists of hundreds of thousands of distinct CDR3 sequences, roughly 14% of them appearing once. This specimen belongs to a study of T cells in Graves' hyperthyroidism and ophthalmopathy. This CDR3 comprises 12 residues. Germline V gene lookup returns CDR1 MNHEY and CDR2 SVGEGT. J was trimmed by 9 bases and V by 2 bases; bases with no gene match: 1. Study outcomes and limitations: Appearing also in blood were most of the thyroid clonotypes expanded above 0.001. The authors' 13 V-J model separated ophthalmopathy from stable hyperthyroidism.

Uncontrolled infection, other autoimmune disease, pregnancy or lactation disqualified patients from enrolment. 10 ml of fresh peripheral blood supplied the PBMCs. The sequenced material came from blood. The receptor was derived from a woman in her thirties or forties with Graves' ophthalmopathy. The genes are TRBV6-2 or TRBV6-3 and TRBJ2-7, with TRBD2 matching over 10 bases. CDR3 protein: CASSYRTSGQYF. DNA of the CDR3: TGTGCCAGCAGTTACCGGACTAGCGGGCAGTACTTC.